What follows are 5 T cell receptor beta chains derived from one specimen sequenced in a study of cytomegalovirus exposure and HLA in healthy donors. With 60 Vbeta and 13 Jbeta primers, the PCR was carried out. The protocol was immunoSEQ multiplex PCR, while the TCRdb copy is restricted to in-frame clones and leaves out a portion. The table shows roughly 80,000 clones, with 65% to 85% occurring only once. Sequencing was carried out using PBMCs. Source of these receptors: a woman in her fifties or sixties in good health and CMV-seronegative.

This chain connects TRBV7-9 to TRBJ2-3; D may be TRBD2 (7 bases). The CDR3 contains 16 residues. Per the germline V gene, CDR1 is SEHNR and CDR2 is FQNEAQ (reference sequence). V was clipped by 5 bases and J by 5 bases, with 20 bases between them. The CDR3 DNA sequence: TGTGCCAGCAGCCCTCGTAGGTGGGGGGGCTTAGATACGCAGTATTTT. It specifies CASSPRRWGGLDTQYF. Combining the CDR3 with reference TRBV7-9 and TRBJ2-3 gives the whole variable domain DTGVSQNPRHKITKRGQNVTFRCDPISEHNRLYWYRQTLGQGPEFLTYFQNEAQLEKSRLLSDRFSAERPKGSFSTLEIQRTEQGDSAMYLCASSPRRWGGLDTQYFGPGTRLTVL.

This rearrangement joins TRBV7-9 to TRBJ1-1, with D tentatively TRBD1 (6 bases). V was shortened by 4 bases and J by 1 base, with 7 bases between the two germline ends. The CDR3 is 13 residues long. Germline V gives CDR1 SEHNR, CDR2 FQNEAQ (reference sequence). Here the CDR3 DNA reads TGTGCCAGCAGCTCGACAGGGAACACTGAAGCTTTCTTT. This codes for CASSSTGNTEAFF.

The rearrangement joins TRBV19 to TRBJ1-1; 10 bases align to TRBD1. Germline V gene sequence: CDR1 LNHDA, CDR2 SQIVND (reference sequence). J was trimmed by 4 bases and V by 3 bases; bases with no gene match: 2. The CDR3 is 14 residues long. CDR3 in amino acids: CASSIDRGRTEAFF. In nucleotides, the CDR3 is TGTGCCAGTAGTATCGACAGGGGGCGCACTGAAGCTTTCTTT.

The V gene is TRBV9, the J gene TRBJ2-1, with 11 bases matching TRBD2. In germline, CDR1 is SGDLS, CDR2 YYNGEE. The CDR3 is made up of 15 amino acids. V was pared by 4 bases and J by 5 bases, with 5 bases of the junction left unmatched. The CDR3 reads CASSPSGLADNEQFF. In DNA form, the CDR3 reads TGTGCCAGCAGCCCATCGGGACTAGCGGACAATGAGCAGTTCTTC.

This rearrangement joins TRBV9 to TRBJ2-1; TRBD2 aligns across 10 bases. Unmatched junction bases numbered 4, after V lost 2 bases and J lost 8 bases. Germline V gene data show CDR1 as SGDLS and CDR2 as YYNGEE. This CDR3 has 14 residues. The CDR3 is CASSVSGGADEQFF. CDR3 sequence (DNA): TGTGCCAGCAGCGTGAGCGGGGGGGCCGATGAGCAGTTCTTC.